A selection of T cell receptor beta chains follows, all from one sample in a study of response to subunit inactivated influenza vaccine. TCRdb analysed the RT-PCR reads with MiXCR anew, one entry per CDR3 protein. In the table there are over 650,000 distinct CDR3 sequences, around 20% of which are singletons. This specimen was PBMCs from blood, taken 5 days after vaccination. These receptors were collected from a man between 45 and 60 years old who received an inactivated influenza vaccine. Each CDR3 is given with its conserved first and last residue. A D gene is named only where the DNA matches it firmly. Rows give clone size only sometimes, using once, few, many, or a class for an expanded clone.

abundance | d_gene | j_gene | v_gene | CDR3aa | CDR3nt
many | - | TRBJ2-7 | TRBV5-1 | CASSLAERLPHRQYF | TGCGCCAGCAGCTTGGCCGAGAGACTACCCCACCGGCAGTACTTC
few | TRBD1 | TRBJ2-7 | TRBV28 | CASSIPGQGFYEQYF | TGTGCCAGCAGTATCCCGGGACAGGGATTCTACGAGCAGTACTTC
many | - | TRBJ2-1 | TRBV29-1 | CSVRGKGLYNEQFF | TGCAGCGTTAGAGGAAAAGGCCTCTACAATGAGCAGTTCTTC
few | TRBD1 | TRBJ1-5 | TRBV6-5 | CASSYDRGGNQPQHF | TGTGCCAGCAGTTACGACAGGGGCGGCAATCAGCCCCAGCATTTT
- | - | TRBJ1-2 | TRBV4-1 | CASSQSTGTPKTYTF | TGCGCCAGCAGCCAATCCACCGGGACCCCAAAGACCTACACCTTC
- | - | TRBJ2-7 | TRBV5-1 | CASSLEKGPSYEQYF | TGCGCCAGCAGCTTGGAGAAGGGCCCATCATACGAGCAGTACTTC
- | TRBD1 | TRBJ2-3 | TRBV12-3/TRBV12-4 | CASSFRGPPGDTQYF | TGTGCCAGCAGTTTTAGGGGGCCCCCGGGAGATACGCAGTATTTT
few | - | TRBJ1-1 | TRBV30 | CAWSQGFQGFF | TGTGCCTGGAGCCAGGGATTCCAGGGTTTCTTT
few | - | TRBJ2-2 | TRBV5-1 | CASSLRTDDTGELFF | TGCGCCAGCAGCTTAAGGACAGATGACACCGGGGAGCTGTTTTTT
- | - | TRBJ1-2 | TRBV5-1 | CASSLAVQGNYGYTF | TGCGCCAGCAGCTTGGCCGTTCAGGGGAACTATGGCTACACCTTC
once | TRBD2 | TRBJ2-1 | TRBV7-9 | CASSLVKLAGANEQFF | TGTGCCAGCAGCTTAGTCAAGTTAGCGGGAGCCAATGAGCAGTTCTTC
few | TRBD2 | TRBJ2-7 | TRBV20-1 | CSAVPGLADYEQYF | TGCAGTGCTGTCCCGGGACTAGCGGACTACGAGCAGTACTTC
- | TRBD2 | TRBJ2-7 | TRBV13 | CASGLWGGYEQYF | TGTGCCAGCGGCCTTTGGGGGGGCTACGAGCAGTACTTC
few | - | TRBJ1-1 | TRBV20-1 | CSARKIEAFF | TGCAGTGCTCGAAAGATTGAAGCTTTCTTT
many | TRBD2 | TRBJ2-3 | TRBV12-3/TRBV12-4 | CASRLAGGGDTQYF | TGTGCCAGCAGGCTAGCGGGGGGGGGAGATACGCAGTATTTT
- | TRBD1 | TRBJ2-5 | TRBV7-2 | CASSREGTGPGTQYF | TGTGCCAGCAGCCGAGAAGGGACAGGGCCTGGGACCCAGTACTTC
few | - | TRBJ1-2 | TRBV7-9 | CASSLDRNGYTF | TGTGCCAGCAGCTTAGACAGGAATGGCTACACCTTC
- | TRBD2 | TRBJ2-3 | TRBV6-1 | CASGGASGSWADTQYF | TGTGCCAGCGGCGGGGCTAGCGGGAGTTGGGCAGATACGCAGTATTTT
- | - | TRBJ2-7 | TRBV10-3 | CAISESSGRGESYEQYF | TGTGCCATCAGTGAGTCGAGCGGCAGGGGGGAATCCTACGAGCAGTACTTC
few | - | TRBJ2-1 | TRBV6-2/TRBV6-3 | CASSALVSNEQFF | TGTGCCAGCAGTGCACTAGTTTCCAATGAGCAGTTCTTC
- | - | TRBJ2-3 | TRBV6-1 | CASSITGPPVDTQYF | TGTGCCAGCAGCATAACAGGGCCGCCAGTAGATACGCAGTATTTT